This TCR beta chain was sequenced for a study of cytomegalovirus exposure and HLA in healthy donors. Study conclusions and caveats: Analyses of presence and absence presupposed an approximately uniform sequencing depth across donors.

60 Vbeta and 13 Jbeta primers were used in PCR. TCRdb's table, derived via immunoSEQ multiplex PCR, lists solely in-frame clones and lacks some. The table has roughly 160,000 clones, 70% to 80% seen once. CDR1 and CDR2 from the germline V gene are LGHNA and YSLEER. The CDR3 has 15 residues. With V trimmed by 1 base and J by 1 base, 3 bases remained unmatched. About this clone itself: Its antigen is unidentified.

The V call is TRBV4-3, the J call TRBJ1-2; 7 bases match TRBD1. Specimen: PBMCs. The receptor's source is a man in his 60s in good health and CMV-seronegative. The CDR3, as DNA: TGCGCCAGCAGCCAAGTCCGGGACAGTAACTATGGCTACACCTTC. Amino acid sequence: CASSQVRDSNYGYTF.